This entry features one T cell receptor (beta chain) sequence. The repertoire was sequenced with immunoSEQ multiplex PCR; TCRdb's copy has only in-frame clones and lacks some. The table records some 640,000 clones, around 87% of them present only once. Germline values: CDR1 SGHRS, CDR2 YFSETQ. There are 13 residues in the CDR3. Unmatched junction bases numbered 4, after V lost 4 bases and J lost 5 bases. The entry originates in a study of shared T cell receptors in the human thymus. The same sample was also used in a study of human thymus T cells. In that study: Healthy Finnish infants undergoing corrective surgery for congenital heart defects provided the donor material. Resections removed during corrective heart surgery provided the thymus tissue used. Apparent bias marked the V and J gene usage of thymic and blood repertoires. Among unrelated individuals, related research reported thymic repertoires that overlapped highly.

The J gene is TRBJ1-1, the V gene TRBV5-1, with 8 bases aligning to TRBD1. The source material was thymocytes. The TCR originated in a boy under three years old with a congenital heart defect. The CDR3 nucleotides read TGCGCCAGCAGCACAAGACAGGGGACTGAAGCTTTCTTT. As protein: CASSTRQGTEAFF.